A selection of T cell receptor beta chains follows, all from one sample in a study of type 1 regulatory T cells. Each CDR3 protein is one row after TCRdb ran MiXCR on the reads. Among about 39,000 distinct CDR3 sequences, 12% were seen once, and the ten largest hold 8%. No antigen is known for these receptors. Sequencing was done on a sample of cultured non-Tr1 T cells, either the whole culture or a sorted T cell fraction (not recorded which). The receptors were gathered from a human donor in good health. The CDR3 runs from the conserved cysteine through the conserved F or W. A D gene is named only where the DNA matches it firmly. For some rows the clone size is stated as once, few or many, or as a class when expanded; others skip it.

>-|TRBJ2-6|TRBV5-5|-
TGTGCCAGCAACGTAATGGGGGGTGGGGCCGACGTCCTGACTTTC
CASNVMGGGADVLTF
>-|TRBJ2-3|TRBV12-3/TRBV12-4|TRBD2
TGTGCCAGCATCCCCATGGCTAGCGGGAGTGGTACGCAGTATTTT
CASIPMASGSGTQYF
>-|TRBJ2-3|TRBV5-1|TRBD2
TGCGCCAGCAGCTTGAAAAGCGGGAGGGCCTTGGCAGATACGCAGTATTTT
CASSLKSGRALADTQYF
>-|TRBJ2-3|TRBV7-2|TRBD2
TGTGCCAGCAGCGAATACCTAGCGGGAGTCCGGACGCAGTATTTT
CASSEYLAGVRTQYF
>many|TRBJ1-1|TRBV29-1|TRBD1
TGCAGCGTCGGCACAGGGGGCGGGACTGAAGCTTTCTTT
CSVGTGGGTEAFF
>-|TRBJ2-5|TRBV7-2|-
TGTGCCAGCAGCCGGACGACCCAAGAGACCCAGTACTTC
CASSRTTQETQYF
>few|TRBJ2-4|TRBV7-9|-
TGTGCCAGCAGCCCAATCGGGGGACTGGCCAAAAACATTCAGTACTTC
CASSPIGGLAKNIQYF
>many|TRBJ2-7|TRBV3-1|TRBD2
TGTGCCAGCAGCCAAGTGCTAGCGGGAAACTACGAGCAGTACTTC
CASSQVLAGNYEQYF
>medium-sized|TRBJ2-7|TRBV12-3/TRBV12-4|-
TGTGCCAGCAGTTTGGTATTGGGCGAGCAGTACTTC
CASSLVLGEQYF
>few|TRBJ2-3|TRBV20-1|TRBD2
TGCAGTGCTCTCTTAACTAGCGGAACAGATACGCAGTATTTT
CSALLTSGTDTQYF
>-|TRBJ1-1|TRBV18|-
TGTGCCAGCTCACCGGGGACTTATCGAGGAGCTTTCTTT
CASSPGTYRGAFF
>few|TRBJ2-7|TRBV5-1|TRBD1
TGCGCCAGCAGCGGGACAGGGGTTGGGGCCTACGAGCAGTACTTC
CASSGTGVGAYEQYF
>few|TRBJ2-6|TRBV6-1|-
TGTGCCACACTGCGGTCTGGGGCCAACGTCCTGACTTTC
CATLRSGANVLTF
>many|TRBJ2-7|TRBV5-1|TRBD2
TGCGCCAGCAGCCCGGAGGGACTAGCGGGAGGGCCCCCCTACGAGCAGTACTTC
CASSPEGLAGGPPYEQYF
>few|TRBJ2-2|TRBV19|TRBD2
TGTGCCACCGGAGCGGGAGGGCCCACCGGGGAGCTGTTTTTT
CATGAGGPTGELFF
>many|TRBJ2-2|TRBV5-1|TRBD2
TGCGCCAGCAGCCGGAGCGGGAGCCCTCTCGGGGAGCTGTTTTTT
CASSRSGSPLGELFF
>many|TRBJ1-2|TRBV5-1|-
TGCGCCAGCAGCGACAGGACAGCGGATGGCTACACCTTC
CASSDRTADGYTF
>-|TRBJ2-5|TRBV7-2|TRBD1
TGTGCCAGCAGCTTAGCTATAAGACAGGGCCTCCAAGAGACCCAGTACTTC
CASSLAIRQGLQETQYF
>many|TRBJ2-3|TRBV5-1|-
TGCGCCAGCAGCTTGCAGGGATCGGGGACAGATACGCAGTATTTT
CASSLQGSGTDTQYF
>few|TRBJ1-6|TRBV30|TRBD1
TGTGCCTGGAGTGCGGGACAGAAGAATTCACCCCTCCACTTT
CAWSAGQKNSPLHF
>few|TRBJ2-1|TRBV20-1|-
TGCAGTGCTAAGGGGGGGTACAATGAGCAGTTCTTC
CSAKGGYNEQFF
>-|TRBJ2-2|TRBV19|-
TGTGCCACTACCCAGGGGGGGGGAATCGCCGGGGAGCTGTTTTTT
CATTQGGGIAGELFF
>many|TRBJ2-2|TRBV30|-
TGTGCCTGGGGGACTTGGGAGCTGTTTTTT
CAWGTWELFF
>many|TRBJ2-2|TRBV7-2|TRBD2
TGTGCCAGCAGCGGGACTAGCGGGAGAGTGTACACCGGGGAGCTGTTTTTT
CASSGTSGRVYTGELFF
>-|TRBJ2-1|TRBV20-1|TRBD1
TGCAGTGCTAGAATACAGGGGGCGCGGAATGAGCAGTTCTTC
CSARIQGARNEQFF
>-|TRBJ2-7|TRBV5-5|TRBD2
TGTGCCAGCAGCTTGGCCGGGACTAGCGGCGTTTTAGAGCAGTACTTC
CASSLAGTSGVLEQYF
>many|TRBJ2-7|TRBV5-1|TRBD1
TGCGCCAGCAGCTCCGACAGGGGGGGCTCCTACGAGCAGTACTTC
CASSSDRGGSYEQYF
>many|TRBJ2-1|TRBV28|TRBD1
TGTGCCAGCAGTTCTCCGGGACAGGGTGCCAATGAGCAGTTCTTC
CASSSPGQGANEQFF
>few|TRBJ1-1|TRBV5-1|-
TGCGCCAGCAGCCAACGTATCGGGGGGGCGCATATCACTGAAGCTTTCTTT
CASSQRIGGAHITEAFF
>many|TRBJ1-2|TRBV6-5|TRBD1
TGTGCCAGCAGTGAGACAGGGTCGAGCTACACCTTC
CASSETGSSYTF
>-|TRBJ2-5|TRBV11-2|TRBD2
TGTGCCAGCAGCTGGACTAGCGGGAGAGAGACCCAGTACTTC
CASSWTSGRETQYF
>-|TRBJ2-5|TRBV5-4|TRBD2
TGTGCCGGCAGCTTGGGGGCGGGACTAGCGGGAAAAGAGACCCAGTACTTC
CAGSLGAGLAGKETQYF
>medium-sized|TRBJ2-7|TRBV7-2|-
TGTGCCACCGCACAATCCTACGAGCAGTACTTC
CATAQSYEQYF
>few|TRBJ1-5|TRBV30|-
TGTGCCTGGAGTGCCGGAGGGGAAGATCAGCCCCAGCATTTT
CAWSAGGEDQPQHF
>many|TRBJ2-7|TRBV20-1|-
TGCAGTGCTTCCCATACTGGAACACCCTACGAGCAGTACTTC
CSASHTGTPYEQYF
>few|TRBJ1-2|TRBV20-1|TRBD1
TGCAGTGCTGGGACAGCGGGCTATGGCTACACCTTC
CSAGTAGYGYTF
>few|TRBJ2-7|TRBV20-1|-
TGCAGTGCTAGAGTCCCGCCCGGGAGAGGCGAGCAGTACTTC
CSARVPPGRGEQYF
>many|TRBJ1-4|TRBV7-8|-
TGTGCCAGCAGACCCCGGGCAGGGGAAAATGAAAAACTGTTTTTT
CASRPRAGENEKLFF
>-|TRBJ1-5|TRBV18|TRBD1
TGTGCCAGCTCACCGGCGGGACAGAATCAGCCCCAGCATTTT
CASSPAGQNQPQHF
>few|TRBJ2-7|TRBV5-1|TRBD2
TGCGCCAGCAGCGAGACTAGCGGGAGCACTCACGAGCAGTACTTC
CASSETSGSTHEQYF
>many|TRBJ2-4|TRBV10-3|TRBD2
TGTGCCATCAGTGAGTTAGCGGGAGGGAAAAACATTCAGTACTTC
CAISELAGGKNIQYF
>-|TRBJ2-2|TRBV7-9|-
TGTGCCACCCTACGGGATACGAACACCGGGGAGCTGTTTTTT
CATLRDTNTGELFF
>many|TRBJ2-5|TRBV12-2|-
TGTGCAAGTCGCCGTAGAGGACTAGCGGGAGTGGTGGCAGAGACCCAGTACTTC
CASRRRGLAGVVAETQYF
>-|TRBJ1-5|TRBV12-3/TRBV12-4|-
TGTGCCAGCAGTTTAGAACAGATCAATCAGCCCCAGCATTTT
CASSLEQINQPQHF
>-|TRBJ2-2|TRBV5-1|TRBD2
TGCGCCAGCAGCTTAAAGACTAGCGGGAGTGTCGGGGAGCAGTTTTTT
CASSLKTSGSVGEQFF
>many|TRBJ2-1|TRBV5-1|-
TGCGCCAGCAGCCCCCAGTGGGGCGGCGGTTACAATGAGCAGTTCTTC
CASSPQWGGGYNEQFF
>many|TRBJ1-6|TRBV27|-
TGTGCCAGCGGGGGCACGGCACCCACCCTCCACTTT
CASGGTAPTLHF
>few|TRBJ1-1|TRBV5-1|-
TGCGCCAGCAGCGGAGGGGTGGGGACTGAAGCTTTCTTT
CASSGGVGTEAFF
>many|TRBJ2-1|TRBV5-1|-
TGCGCCAGCAGCAGGAGCCCGCTAGAGATCTACAATGAGCAGTTCTTC
CASSRSPLEIYNEQFF
>many|TRBJ2-1|TRBV4-2|TRBD2
TGTGCCAGCAGCGCCGGGACTAGCGGGAGAAATGAGCAGTTCTTC
CASSAGTSGRNEQFF
>-|TRBJ2-1|TRBV7-2|TRBD2
TGTGCCAGCAGCTTAGGACTAGCGCTACGCGGGTTCTTC
CASSLGLALRGFF
>many|TRBJ2-3|TRBV27|-
TGTGCCAGCAGTAGAGCAGATACGCAGTATTTT
CASSRADTQYF
>-|TRBJ2-1|TRBV5-5|-
TGTGCCAGCAGCTTGGAGGGGAGGTCGAATGAGCAGTTCTTC
CASSLEGRSNEQFF
>many|TRBJ1-4|TRBV3-1|-
TGTGCCAGCAGCGGGGGAAGGGGCGGAAAGCTGTTTTTT
CASSGGRGGKLFF
>-|TRBJ2-2|TRBV6-5|TRBD1
TGTGCTTCACAAATCATTAGGACAGGGGGCTTCACCGGGGAGCTGTTTTTT
CASQIIRTGGFTGELFF
>-|TRBJ2-6|TRBV9|-
TGTGCCAGCAGCGTACGTCCTGGTGGGGCCAACGTCCTGACTTTC
CASSVRPGGANVLTF
>-|TRBJ1-1|TRBV5-6|-
TGTGCCAGCAGCCCAGTTATGGTGGACACTGAAGCTTTCTTT
CASSPVMVDTEAFF